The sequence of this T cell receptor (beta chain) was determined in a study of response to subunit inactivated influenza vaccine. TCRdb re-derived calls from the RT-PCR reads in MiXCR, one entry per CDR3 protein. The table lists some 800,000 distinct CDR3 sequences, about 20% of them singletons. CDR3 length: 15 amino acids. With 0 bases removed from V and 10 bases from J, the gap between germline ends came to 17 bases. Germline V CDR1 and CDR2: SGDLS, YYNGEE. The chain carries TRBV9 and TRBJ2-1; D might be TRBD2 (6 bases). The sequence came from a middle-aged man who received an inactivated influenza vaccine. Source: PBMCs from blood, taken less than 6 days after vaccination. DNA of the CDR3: TGTGCCAGCAGCGTAGGTCAGCGGGTTTTGGACGAGCAGTTCTTC. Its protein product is CASSVGQRVLDEQFF.